The next 10 T cell receptor beta chains were all read from a single sample in a study of beta chain features in type 1 diabetes. General study points: In all four CD4+ subsets, TCRB CDR3 length was significantly, moderately reduced in type 1 diabetes.

Antigen specificity for these receptors is unknown. As every portion of the isolated RNA was reverse transcribed, the sequencing read expressed TCRB transcripts. Some clones are missing from TCRdb's copy, which holds only in-frame ones; the method was immunoSEQ multiplex PCR. Of about 340,000 clones detected, over 7% appear once; the ten largest clones hold 0.95% to 1.1%. Sequencing was performed on central memory CD4+ T cells from blood. The origin of the receptors is a man aged 30 to 45 with type 1 diabetes.

At least ten counts were recorded for this clone. The J gene is TRBJ2-1, the V gene TRBV29-1; TRBD1 might be the D (6 bases). Trimming took 6 bases from V and 5 from J, leaving 11 bases between them. The germline CDR1 and CDR2 sequences are SQVTM and ANQGSEA. The CDR3 is 12 residues long. For the CDR3, the DNA is TGCAGCGTCAGGACAGATCACAATGAGCAGTTCTTC. This translates into CSVRTDHNEQFF.

The chain uses TRBV5-1 and TRBJ1-1; no firm D call. The CDR3 is made up of 15 amino acids. V was trimmed by 0 bases and J by 0 bases, leaving 9 bases between them. Germline loops: CDR1 SGHRS, CDR2 YFSETQ. The CDR3, as DNA: TGCGCCAGCAGCTTGGGGCAGCGCATGAACACTGAAGCTTTCTTT. This codes for CASSLGQRMNTEAFF. The full variable domain, completed using reference TRBV5-1 and TRBJ1-1, is KAGVTQTPRYLIKTRGQQVTLSCSPISGHRSVSWYQQTPGQGLQFLFEYFSETQRNKGNFPGRFSGRQFSNSRSEMNVSTLELGDSALYLCASSLGQRMNTEAFFGQGTRLTVV.

This clone appeared a few times. This chain connects TRBV20-1 to TRBJ2-5, with 7 bases matching TRBD2. The CDR3 spans 11 residues. CDR1 is DFQATT and CDR2 is SNEGSKA in the germline V gene (reference sequence). Trimming cost V 6 bases and J 3 bases; bases outside gene matches: 1. Here the CDR3 reads CSAGRKETQYF. The CDR3 coding sequence is TGCAGTGCCGGGAGGAAAGAGACCCAGTACTTC.

This chain links TRBV5-1 with TRBJ1-2, with D perhaps TRBD1 (5 bases). CDR1 is SGHRS and CDR2 is YFSETQ in the germline V gene. The V end lost 1 base, the J end lost 1 base, and 11 bases lay between the germline ends. This CDR3 comprises 15 residues. The CDR3 here is CASSLTLGLNYGYTF. The CDR3, as DNA: TGCGCCAGCAGCTTGACTTTGGGACTTAACTATGGCTACACCTTC.

In regard to this clone: The sample carries other DNA sequences with the same CDR3. This chain joins TRBV29-1 and TRBJ2-5; tentatively, D is TRBD1 or TRBD2 (5 bases each). Trimming pared 3 bases from V and 2 bases from J, leaving 10 bases between. Germline V CDR1 and CDR2: SQVTM, ANQGSEA. The CDR3 totals 13 residues. This CDR3 reads CSVEGEIQETQYF. The CDR3 DNA follows: TGCAGCGTTGAGGGGGAAATACAAGAGACCCAGTACTTC. The variable domain in full, with the rest retrieved from reference TRBV29-1 and TRBJ2-5, is SAVISQKPSRDICQRGTSLTIQCQVDSQVTMMFWYRQQPGQSLTLIATANQGSEATYESGFVIDKFPISRPNLTFSTLTVSNMSPEDSSIYLCSVEGEIQETQYFGPGTRLLVL.

This clone was recorded at least ten times. The chain employs TRBV7-2 and TRBJ2-5; D gene ambiguous. Germline V gene data show CDR1 as SGHTA and CDR2 as FQGNSA. The CDR3 extends over 14 amino acids. Trimming removed 3 bases from V and 5 bases from J, with 13 bases in between. Written as DNA, the CDR3 is TGTGCCAGCAGCTTCTTCGGCCAGTGGGAGACCCAGTACTTC. Translating it yields CASSFFGQWETQYF.

The rearrangement links TRBV7-8 to TRBJ1-2; the D is unclear. Trimming pared 3 bases from V and 1 base from J, leaving 3 bases between. The CDR3 extends over 12 amino acids. The V gene's germline CDR1 is SGHVS and CDR2 FQNEAQ. The CDR3 here is CASSFNNYGYTF. The CDR3 DNA follows: TGTGCCAGCAGCTTCAATAACTATGGCTACACCTTC.

This clone was counted between two and nine times. The chain joins TRBV5-1 to TRBJ2-5; weak D call: TRBD2 (5 bases). Germline CDR1 reads SGHRS; CDR2 reads YFSETQ. The V and J ends lost 4 bases and 3 bases respectively, with 10 bases between them. This CDR3 is built from 13 residues. In DNA, the CDR3 is TGCGCCAGCAGCCAGACCGGGGAAGAGACCCAGTACTTC. This sequence encodes CASSQTGEETQYF.

The rearrangement joins TRBV6-1 to TRBJ1-2; D possibly corresponds to TRBD1 (6 bases). Germline V gene data show CDR1 as MNHNS and CDR2 as SASEGT. V was trimmed by 5 bases and J by 4 bases, leaving 17 bases between them. This CDR3 region has 15 residues. The CDR3 bases are TGTGCCAGCAGTTCCCAGGGTGGGACACTCTATGGCTACACCTTC. It is translated as CASSSQGGTLYGYTF.

This clone was detected a few times. V usage is TRBV11-3 and J usage is TRBJ1-2, with 8 nucleotides matching TRBD1. CDR3 length equals 13 residues. Germline lookup yields CDR1 SGHNT and CDR2 YENEEA. Germline trimming cut 5 bases from V and 8 bases from J; bases unmatched to any gene: 7. Here the CDR3 reads CASSPGQGQGYTF. The CDR3 region has the DNA TGTGCCAGCAGCCCAGGACAGGGACAGGGCTACACCTTC.